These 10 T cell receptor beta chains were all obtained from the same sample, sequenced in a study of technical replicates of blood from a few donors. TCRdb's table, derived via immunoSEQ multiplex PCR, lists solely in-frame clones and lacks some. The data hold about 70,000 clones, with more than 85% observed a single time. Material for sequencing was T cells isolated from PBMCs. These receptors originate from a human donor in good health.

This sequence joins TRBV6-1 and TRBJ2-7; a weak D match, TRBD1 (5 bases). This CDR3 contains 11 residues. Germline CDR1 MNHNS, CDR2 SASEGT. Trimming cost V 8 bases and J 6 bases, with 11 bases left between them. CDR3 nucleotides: TGTGCCAGCTTGAGACAGTCCGAGCAGTACTTC. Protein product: CASLRQSEQYF.

The CDR3 loop reads CASSLEVGRTYEQFF. In DNA, the CDR3 is TGTGCCAGCAGCTTAGAAGTGGGCAGAACGTATGAGCAGTTCTTC. The V call is TRBV13, the J call TRBJ2-1, with D uncertain. The length of the CDR3 is 15 residues. V gave up 1 base and J gave up 8 bases, with 15 bases separating them. Germline values: CDR1 PRHDT, CDR2 FYEKMQ (reference sequence).

The CDR3 bases are TGTGCCAGCAGCGCTCCCAGGGGCGAAACCTACAATGAGCAGTTCTTC. It encodes CASSAPRGETYNEQFF. V is TRBV11-2 and J is TRBJ2-1, with D maybe TRBD1 (6 bases). The V end was cut by 5 bases, the J end by 2 bases, with 16 bases between. Per the germline V gene, CDR1 is SGHAT and CDR2 is FQNNGV. This CDR3 region has 16 residues.

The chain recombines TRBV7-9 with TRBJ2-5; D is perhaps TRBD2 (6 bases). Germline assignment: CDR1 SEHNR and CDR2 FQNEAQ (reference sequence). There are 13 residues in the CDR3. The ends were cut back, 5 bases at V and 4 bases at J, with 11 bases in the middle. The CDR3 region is CASSHRGTETQYF. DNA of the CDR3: TGTGCCAGCAGCCACCGCGGGACAGAGACCCAGTACTTC.

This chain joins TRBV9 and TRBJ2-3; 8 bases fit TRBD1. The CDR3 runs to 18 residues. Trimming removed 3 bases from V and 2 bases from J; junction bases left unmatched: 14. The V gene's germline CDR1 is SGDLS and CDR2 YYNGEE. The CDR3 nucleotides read TGTGCCAGCAGCGGGTTCCCAGGGGGCCCGAGGAACACAGATACGCAGTATTTT. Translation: CASSGFPGGPRNTDTQYF.

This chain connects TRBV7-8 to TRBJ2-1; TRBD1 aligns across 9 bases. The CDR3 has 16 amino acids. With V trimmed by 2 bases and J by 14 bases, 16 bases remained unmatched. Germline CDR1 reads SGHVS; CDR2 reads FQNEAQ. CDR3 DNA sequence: TGTGCCAGCAGCTTAAGGCTGGGACAGGGCTCCTCGAAGGAGTTCTTC. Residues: CASSLRLGQGSSKEFF.

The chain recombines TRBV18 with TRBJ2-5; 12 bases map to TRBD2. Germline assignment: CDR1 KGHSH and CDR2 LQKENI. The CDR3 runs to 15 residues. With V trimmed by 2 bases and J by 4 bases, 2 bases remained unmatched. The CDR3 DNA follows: TGTGCCAGCTCACCAACGGGACTAGCGGGAGAGACCCAGTACTTC. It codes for CASSPTGLAGETQYF.

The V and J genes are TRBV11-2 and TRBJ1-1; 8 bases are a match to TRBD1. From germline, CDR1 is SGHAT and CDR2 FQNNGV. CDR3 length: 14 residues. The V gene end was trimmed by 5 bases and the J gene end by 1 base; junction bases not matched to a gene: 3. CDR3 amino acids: CASSADRGNTEAFF. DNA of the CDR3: TGTGCCAGCAGCGCAGACAGGGGGAACACTGAAGCTTTCTTT. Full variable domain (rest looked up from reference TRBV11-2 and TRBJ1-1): EAGVAQSPRYKIIEKRQSVAFWCNPISGHATLYWYQQILGQGPKLLIQFQNNGVVDDSQLPKDRFSAERLKGVDSTLKIQPAKLEDSAVYLCASSADRGNTEAFFGQGTRLTVV.

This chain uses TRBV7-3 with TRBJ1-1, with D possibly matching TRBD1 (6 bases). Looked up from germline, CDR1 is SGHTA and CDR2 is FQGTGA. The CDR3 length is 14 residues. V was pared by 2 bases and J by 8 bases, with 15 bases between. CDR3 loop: CASSLDGGDQEAFF. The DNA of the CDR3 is TGTGCCAGCAGCTTAGATGGGGGCGACCAGGAAGCTTTCTTT.

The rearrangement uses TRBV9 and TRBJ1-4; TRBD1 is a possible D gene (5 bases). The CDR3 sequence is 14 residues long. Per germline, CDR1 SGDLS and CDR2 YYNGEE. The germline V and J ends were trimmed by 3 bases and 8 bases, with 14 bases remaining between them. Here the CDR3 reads CASSGPQGGEKLFF. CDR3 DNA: TGTGCCAGCAGCGGTCCCCAGGGTGGGGAAAAACTGTTTTTT.